The 16 T cell receptor beta chains below were found in one sample sequenced in a study of control samples from healthy donors and cancer patients. This table comes from immunoSEQ multiplex PCR, and its TCRdb copy is limited to in-frame clones, with some not included. The sample consists of about 51,000 clones, roughly 80% of them appearing once. The sample comprised blood. The receptor source for this set is a man between 65 and 79 years old in good health.

The V gene is TRBV5-1, the J gene TRBJ1-4; 9 bases fit TRBD1. The CDR3 length is 15 residues. Germline V lookup: CDR1 SGHRS, CDR2 YFSETQ. J lost 8 bases, V lost 4 bases, and 9 bases had no gene match. The CDR3 loop is CASSVSRGQGEKLFF. As DNA, the CDR3 is TGCGCCAGCAGCGTATCAAGGGGACAGGGAGAAAAACTGTTTTTT.

This chain links TRBV28 with TRBJ2-3; 8 nucleotides align to TRBD1. J was trimmed by 2 bases and V by 2 bases; bases with no gene match: 3. CDR1 MDHEN and CDR2 SYDVKM come from the germline V gene. CDR3 length: 15 residues. The CDR3 nucleotides are TGTGCCAGCAGTTTAGGCCAGGGGGCCACAGATACGCAGTATTTT. Its protein product is CASSLGQGATDTQYF.

The chain employs TRBV27 and TRBJ2-1, with a possible D match to TRBD1 (5 bases). V was clipped by 6 bases and J by 5 bases, with 14 bases between them. CDR3 length equals 14 residues. The germline V gene encodes CDR1 MNHEY and CDR2 SMNVEV (reference sequence). The CDR3 DNA reads as TGTGCCAGCAGCGTTTCCAGGGATAACAATGAGCAGTTCTTC. It codes for CASSVSRDNNEQFF.

The V gene is TRBV6-2 or TRBV6-3, the J gene TRBJ2-7, with 14 positions matching TRBD2. The CDR3 spans 21 residues. V was clipped by 6 bases and J by 3 bases; unmatched bases: 22. Germline V lookup: CDR1 MNHEY, CDR2 SVGEGT. The CDR3 DNA is TGTGCCAGCAGGTACGGGGGCCACGGACTAGCGGGAGGCCTAGGGCTCTACGAGCAGTACTTC. The encoded protein is CASRYGGHGLAGGLGLYEQYF.

The chain's CDR3 is CASSLNGRDQAFF. The CDR3, as DNA: TGTGCCAGCAGTTTAAACGGTCGGGACCAGGCTTTCTTT. The rearrangement joins TRBV28 to TRBJ1-1, with D possibly TRBD1 on 5 matching bases. Germline assignment: CDR1 MDHEN and CDR2 SYDVKM. V lost 2 bases to trimming and J lost 11 bases, with 15 bases between them. This CDR3 spans 13 amino acids. The whole variable domain, remainder taken from reference TRBV28 and TRBJ1-1, is DVKVTQSSRYLVKRTGEKVFLECVQDMDHENMFWYRQDPGLGLRLIYFSYDVKMKEKGDIPEGYSVSREKKERFSLILESASTNQTSMYLCASSLNGRDQAFFGQGTRLTVV.

The V gene is TRBV24-1, the J gene TRBJ2-5; 12 nucleotides line up with TRBD1. Germline CDR1 reads KGHDR; CDR2 reads SFDVKD. V was clipped by 2 bases and J by 5 bases; unmatched bases: 5. The CDR3 runs to 16 residues. The CDR3 here is CATSDSGQGAWETQYF. CDR3 nucleotide sequence: TGTGCCACCAGTGATTCGGGACAGGGGGCTTGGGAGACCCAGTACTTC.

This clone was recorded only once. The genes are TRBV5-6 and TRBJ2-1; no definite D call. Germline loops: CDR1 SGHDT, CDR2 YYEEEE. Deletions cut 6 bases from V and 6 bases from J, with 16 bases between. The CDR3 has 14 amino acids. The CDR3 coding sequence is TGTGCCAGCACCCCCAAGAGACCATCCAATGAGCAGTTCTTC. This translates into CASTPKRPSNEQFF.

The chain employs TRBV7-2 and TRBJ1-1; 8 positions match TRBD1. The V segment lost 4 bases and the J segment 3 bases; nucleotides outside the gene matches: 10. Germline V gene sequence: CDR1 SGHTA, CDR2 FQGNSA. CDR3 size: 16 residues. In DNA form, the CDR3 reads TGTGCCAGCAGCTCGCCGGATCGACAGGGGCACACTGAAGCTTTCTTT. Translating gives CASSSPDRQGHTEAFF.

The V gene is TRBV24-1, the J gene TRBJ2-5, with D possibly matching TRBD2 (5 bases). There are 14 residues in the CDR3. V lost 0 bases, J lost 2 bases, and 6 bases lay in between. Germline lookup yields CDR1 KGHDR and CDR2 SFDVKD. The CDR3 region is CATSDLERQETQYF. The CDR3 DNA sequence: TGTGCCACCAGTGATTTGGAGCGGCAAGAGACCCAGTACTTC.

V and J are TRBV9 and TRBJ2-7, with D unclear. V was cut by 0 bases and J by 2 bases, with 9 bases left in between. This CDR3 contains 14 residues. Germline V CDR1 and CDR2: SGDLS, YYNGEE. CDR3 amino acids: CASSVGTDPYEQYF. The CDR3 bases are TGTGCCAGCAGCGTAGGGACGGACCCCTACGAGCAGTACTTC. The whole variable domain, remainder taken from reference TRBV9 and TRBJ2-7, is DSGVTQTPKHLITATGQRVTLRCSPRSGDLSVYWYQQSLDQGLQFLIQYYNGEERAKGNILERFSAQQFPDLHSELNLSSLELGDSALYFCASSVGTDPYEQYFGPGTRLTVT.

This sequence joins TRBV28 and TRBJ1-2; D is uncertain. Germline V gene data show CDR1 as MDHEN and CDR2 as SYDVKM. The germline V and J ends were trimmed by 3 bases and 1 base, with 9 bases remaining between them. The CDR3 totals 14 residues. CDR3 sequence (DNA): TGTGCCAGCAGTTTCTCCCCGGGTAACTATGGCTACACCTTC. Its protein is CASSFSPGNYGYTF.

This clone appeared once. The chain combines TRBV21-1 with TRBJ2-7; the D call TRBD2 from the table was never checked on the DNA. TRBV21-1 is a recognized pseudogene. CDR3 size: 16 residues. CDR3 sequence (DNA): TGTGCCAGCAGCAAAGGCGGGCTAGCGGAACCCTACGAGCAGTACTTC. This gives the protein CASSKGGLAEPYEQYF.

V gene TRBV24-1 combines with J gene TRBJ2-7, with D possibly being TRBD1 or TRBD2 (5 bases each). From germline, CDR1 is KGHDR and CDR2 SFDVKD. The CDR3 is made up of 15 amino acids. The V and J ends lost 4 bases and 3 bases respectively, with 15 bases between them. The CDR3 is CATSEGMGRSYEQYF. In DNA form, the CDR3 reads TGTGCCACCAGTGAAGGTATGGGACGGAGCTACGAGCAGTACTTC.

The V call is TRBV12-3 or TRBV12-4, the J call TRBJ1-5, with D possibly TRBD1 on 5 matching bases. The CDR3 runs to 13 residues. V lost 5 bases and J 6 bases, leaving 11 bases between the germline ends. This CDR3 reads CASSRTLGQPQHF. The CDR3 nucleotides read TGTGCCAGCAGTCGGACATTGGGTCAGCCCCAGCATTTT.

The gene calls are TRBV11-2 and TRBJ2-3, with D unresolved. Trimming took off 5 bases at V and 1 base at J, with 19 bases between the two ends. The CDR3 length is 17 residues. Germline CDR1 reads SGHAT; CDR2 reads FQNNGV. The CDR3 loop reads CASSGINVKLGTDTQYF. CDR3 in DNA: TGTGCCAGCAGCGGTATAAACGTCAAGTTGGGCACAGATACGCAGTATTTT.

This clone was counted only a few times. V is TRBV2 and J is TRBJ1-5; D not resolved. This CDR3 is 13 amino acids long. The V end was cut by 2 bases, the J end by 7 bases, with 9 bases between. Germline V gene lookup returns CDR1 SNHLY and CDR2 FYNNEI. DNA of the CDR3: TGTGCCAGCAGTGAAAAACAAGGCCAGCCCCAGCATTTT. Protein product: CASSEKQGQPQHF. Variable domain in full (rest from reference TRBV2 and TRBJ1-5): EPEVTQTPSHQVTQMGQEVILRCVPISNHLYFYWYRQILGQKVEFLVSFYNNEISEKSEIFDDQFSVERPDGSNFTLKIRSTKLEDSAMYFCASSEKQGQPQHFGDGTRLSIL.